This T cell receptor (beta chain) is drawn from a study of CD8 T cells in ankylosing spondylitis. Study findings and constraints: A number of the motif variants had already been described in reactive arthritis synovial fluid and blood.

The CDR3 has 13 amino acids. V dropped 0 bases and J dropped 3 bases, with 5 bases sitting between them. MiXCR was run by TCRdb on the 5' RACE reads, yielding one entry per CDR3 protein. The sample contains 200,000 to 300,000 distinct CDR3 sequences, around 9.2% of which appear only once. This clonotype was seen more than once but under ten times. What it binds is unknown. Sequencing was performed on blood, either unsorted or a sorted T cell fraction (not recorded which). The chain recombines TRBV12-3 or TRBV12-4 with TRBJ1-1; D ambiguous. The sequence derives from a male donor with ankylosing spondylitis or in good health (not recorded which). The CDR3 here is CASSLAEDTEAFF. Written as DNA, the CDR3 is TGTGCCAGCAGTTTAGCGGAGGACACTGAAGCTTTCTTT.